The 27 T cell receptor beta chains presented below share a single source sample, sequenced in a study of blood T cell repertoires in COVID-19. TCRdb's table, derived via immunoSEQ multiplex PCR, lists solely in-frame clones and lacks some. The table has nearly 95,000 clones, 85% to 90% seen once. The specimen sequenced was peripheral blood. These receptor sequences come from a human donor with active COVID-19. The donor label of this sample is uncertain.

This chain connects TRBV27 to TRBJ1-2; possible D gene TRBD1, 6 bases. The CDR3 runs to 14 residues. In germline, CDR1 is MNHEY, CDR2 SMNVEV (reference sequence). The V gene lost 8 bases and the J gene lost 0 bases, with 13 bases spanning the gap. In DNA, the CDR3 is TGTGCCAGCGGCACAGGGCAAGCTAACTATGGCTACACCTTC. Its translation: CASGTGQANYGYTF.

The rearrangement joins TRBV3-1 (or the pseudogene TRBV3-2) to TRBJ1-6, with TRBD1 matching over 7 bases. The CDR3 length is 12 residues. Germline V lookup: CDR1 LGHDT, CDR2 YNNKEL (reference sequence). With 6 bases clipped from V and 13 bases from J, the junction kept 6 bases outside the gene matches. In nucleotides, the CDR3 is TGTGCCAGCAGTCACAGGGGTCAGCCCCTCCACTTT. Translating it yields CASSHRGQPLHF.

This clone was recorded a few times. This sequence joins TRBV25-1 and TRBJ1-6; a weak D match, TRBD1 (6 bases). Germline V CDR1 and CDR2: MGHDK, SYGVNS. The V and J ends lost 1 base and 5 bases respectively, with 9 bases between them. The CDR3 sequence is 15 residues long. The CDR3 reads CASSEFAGDNSPLHF. CDR3 nucleotides: TGTGCCAGCAGTGAATTCGCAGGGGATAATTCACCCCTCCACTTT.

This chain connects TRBV19 to TRBJ2-7; 7 bases map to TRBD1. The CDR3 contains 14 residues. The germline gives CDR1 LNHDA, CDR2 SQIVND (reference sequence). The trim removed 3 bases at V and 1 base at J, leaving 3 bases unmatched. The CDR3 DNA sequence: TGTGCCAGTAGTATCGGGACAGAATCCTACGAGCAGTACTTC. This translates into CASSIGTESYEQYF.

V is TRBV7-8 and J is TRBJ1-1, with D maybe TRBD1 (6 bases). The CDR3 extends over 15 amino acids. The V gene lost 2 bases and the J gene lost 6 bases, with 16 bases spanning the gap. CDR1 and CDR2 from the germline V gene are SGHVS and FQNEAQ. This chain's CDR3 is CASSLMTGQPPEAFF. In DNA form, the CDR3 reads TGTGCCAGCAGCTTAATGACAGGCCAACCCCCTGAAGCTTTCTTT.

The chain combines TRBV3-1 (or the pseudogene TRBV3-2) with TRBJ2-3, with D possibly TRBD2 on 7 matching bases. V dropped 4 bases and J dropped 0 bases, with 17 bases sitting between them. This CDR3 region has 17 residues. Germline loops: CDR1 LGHDT, CDR2 YNNKEL (reference sequence). The CDR3 sequence is CASSPHLRGLSTDTQYF. In nucleotides, the CDR3 is TGTGCCAGCAGCCCCCATCTGCGGGGGCTGAGCACAGATACGCAGTATTTT.

The chain carries TRBV10-3 and TRBJ2-7; D gene uncertain. The V gene's germline CDR1 is ENHRY and CDR2 SYGVKD. Trimming stripped 3 bases from V and 3 bases from J, with 9 bases between. There are 13 residues in the CDR3. This CDR3 is CAISDNSLYEQYF. The CDR3 bases are TGTGCCATCAGTGACAACAGCCTCTACGAGCAGTACTTC.

This chain connects TRBV11-3 to TRBJ2-5, with D unclear. Germline lookup yields CDR1 SGHNT and CDR2 YENEEA. CDR3 size: 13 residues. Trimming removed 5 bases at V and 3 bases at J, with 10 bases between. This chain's CDR3 is CASSRGVEETQYF. The CDR3 DNA is TGTGCCAGCAGCCGCGGAGTGGAAGAGACCCAGTACTTC.

DNA for the CDR3: TGTGCCAGCAGCGTGGGCGGGACAGGGAATGAAAAACTGTTTTTT. Amino acid sequence: CASSVGGTGNEKLFF. The chain has TRBV9 and TRBJ1-4; 9 nucleotides match TRBD1. The junction had 4 bases not matched to a gene; V was cut back by 2 bases and J by 5 bases. The germline gives CDR1 SGDLS, CDR2 YYNGEE. The CDR3 loop spans 15 amino acids.

The V call is TRBV10-3, the J call TRBJ1-5; a possible D gene is TRBD1 (5 bases). Germline V lookup: CDR1 ENHRY, CDR2 SYGVKD. The CDR3 is made up of 15 amino acids. Trimming shortened V by 8 bases and J by 0 bases, and 14 bases separated the two germline ends. The CDR3 protein is CAIGSTANSNQPQHF. As DNA, the CDR3 is TGTGCCATCGGATCGACAGCAAATAGCAATCAGCCCCAGCATTTT.

A few counts support this clone. This sequence joins TRBV6-5 and TRBJ2-1; 9 bases align to TRBD1. Germline CDR1 reads MNHEY; CDR2 reads SVGAGI. The CDR3 contains 15 residues. The V and J ends lost 7 bases and 2 bases, in that order; junction bases with no gene match: 6. CDR3 sequence reads: CASTSRQGAYNEQFF. As DNA, the CDR3 is TGTGCCAGCACCAGTCGACAGGGGGCCTACAATGAGCAGTTCTTC.

J is TRBJ2-4 and V is TRBV6-5, with 7 nucleotides matching TRBD2. The CDR3 contains 14 residues. Trimming at V came to 5 bases and at J to 8 bases, leaving 9 bases not matched to a gene. Germline V gene data show CDR1 as MNHEY and CDR2 as SVGAGI. DNA for the CDR3: TGTGCCAGCAGTCAAAGAGCACGGGGGGACATTCAGTACTTC. Residues: CASSQRARGDIQYF.

Only one count was recorded for this clone. The J gene is TRBJ1-6, the V gene TRBV9, with a weak D call TRBD1 (5 bases). V shed 0 bases and J shed 9 bases, with 7 bases lying between them. Germline-derived CDR1 and CDR2 are SGDLS and YYNGEE. The CDR3 is 13 amino acids. The CDR3 reads CASSVDTGSPLHF. The CDR3 DNA reads as TGTGCCAGCAGCGTAGATACAGGTTCACCCCTCCACTTT.

The genes are TRBV28 and TRBJ2-1, with TRBD2 matching 9 bases. This CDR3 is built from 22 residues. Germline V gene sequence: CDR1 MDHEN, CDR2 SYDVKM. The V segment lost 6 bases and the J segment 1 base; nucleotides outside the gene matches: 25. The CDR3 DNA is TGTGCCAGCAGCCAAGTCCTTAGGGTGCGAGCGGGGGGCCGAAGGTCCTACAATGAGCAGTTCTTC. Amino acid sequence: CASSQVLRVRAGGRRSYNEQFF.

The chain joins TRBV2 to TRBJ1-5; D gene ambiguous. Trimming cost V 8 bases and J 2 bases, with 13 bases left between them. The CDR3 is 14 amino acids. Per germline, CDR1 SNHLY and CDR2 FYNNEI. The CDR3 region is CASSMERGNQPQHF. The CDR3 bases are TGTGCCAGCTCGATGGAGAGGGGCAATCAGCCCCAGCATTTT.

Only one count was recorded for this clone. V usage is TRBV4-1 and J usage is TRBJ1-4; D uncertain. This CDR3 contains 14 residues. Trimming took 4 bases from V and 5 from J, leaving 11 bases between them. CDR1 MGHRA and CDR2 YSYEKL come from the germline V gene. Written as DNA, the CDR3 is TGCGCCAGCAGCCCAACCTGGGAGAATGAAAAACTGTTTTTT. Its translation is CASSPTWENEKLFF.

This CDR3 reads CAISGLGEKLFF. CDR3 bases: TGTGCCATCAGTGGACTTGGGGAAAAACTGTTTTTT. The rearrangement links TRBV10-3 to TRBJ1-4; no firm D call. The ends were cut back, 4 bases at V and 8 bases at J, with 8 bases in the middle. Germline V CDR1 and CDR2: ENHRY, SYGVKD. This CDR3 contains 12 residues.

This chain joins TRBV5-6 and TRBJ2-7, with a weak D call TRBD1 (6 bases). CDR3 length: 17 amino acids. Germline V gene lookup returns CDR1 SGHDT and CDR2 YYEEEE. Deletions cut 0 bases from V and 2 bases from J, with 18 bases between. Here the CDR3 reads CASSLGVWEQGTYEQYF. In nucleotides, the CDR3 is TGTGCCAGCAGCTTGGGGGTCTGGGAACAGGGTACCTACGAGCAGTACTTC.

This clone was counted between two and nine times. This sequence joins TRBV6-5 and TRBJ1-6, with D possibly matching TRBD1 (6 bases). With 1 base removed from V and 13 bases from J, the gap between germline ends came to 17 bases. CDR3 length: 15 amino acids. CDR1 and CDR2 from the germline V gene are MNHEY and SVGAGI. The CDR3 DNA reads TGTGCCAGCAGTTACTTACAGGGCGATGTATTTCCCCTCCACTTT. It translates to CASSYLQGDVFPLHF.

The chain has TRBV6-2 or TRBV6-3 and TRBJ2-6, with 10 bases that match TRBD2. V gave up 4 bases and J gave up 5 bases; unmatched junction bases: 2. Germline CDR1 and CDR2: MNHEY and SVGEGT. The CDR3 loop spans 15 amino acids. This chain's CDR3 is CASSLAGGRANVLTF. CDR3 nucleotide sequence: TGTGCCAGCAGTTTAGCGGGGGGACGGGCCAACGTCCTGACTTTC.

This sequence joins TRBV15 and TRBJ1-1; D gene unclear. Germline lookup yields CDR1 LNHNV and CDR2 YYDKDF (reference sequence). The V and J ends lost 0 bases and 4 bases respectively, with 9 bases between them. CDR3 length equals 14 residues. The CDR3 DNA is TGTGCCACCAGCAGAGATCGGGCGGGCACTGAAGCTTTCTTT. Protein sequence: CATSRDRAGTEAFF.

CDR3 in DNA: TGTGCCAGCAGTTTCTACAGAAACTATGGCTACACCTTC. It encodes CASSFYRNYGYTF. The chain employs TRBV12-3 or TRBV12-4 and TRBJ1-2; D remains unclear. Trimming left V 3 bases short and J 2 bases short, with 7 bases between. This CDR3 has 13 amino acids.

V and J are TRBV21-1 and TRBJ2-6; the table's D call, TRBD1, has no DNA check behind it. TRBV21-1 is given as a pseudogene. CDR3 length equals 20 residues. The CDR3 bases are TGTGCCAGCAGTCCCCCGGTTGGGCAGTTACCCGACTCTGGGGCCAACGTCCTGACTTTC. It translates to CASSPPVGQLPDSGANVLTF.

The chain employs TRBV4-3 and TRBJ1-2; D unresolved. Germline loops: CDR1 LGHNA, CDR2 YSLEER. There are 16 residues in the CDR3. Trimming took 0 bases from V and 5 from J, leaving 16 bases between them. The CDR3 loop is CASSQEAGGGPYGYTF. CDR3 coding DNA: TGCGCCAGCAGCCAAGAGGCCGGAGGCGGGCCGTATGGCTACACCTTC.

The rearrangement joins TRBV2 to TRBJ2-1; 10 nucleotides align to TRBD1. The CDR3 extends over 15 amino acids. Germline CDR1 SNHLY, CDR2 FYNNEI. Germline trimming cut 8 bases from V and 3 bases from J; bases unmatched to any gene: 7. In nucleotides, the CDR3 is TGTGCCAGCTGGACTCGGGACAGGGGCTACAATGAGCAGTTCTTC. Its protein is CASWTRDRGYNEQFF.

A single count supports this clone. The rearrangement links TRBV5-4 to TRBJ2-4, with 8 positions matching TRBD1. In germline, CDR1 is SGHNT, CDR2 YYREEE (reference sequence). V shed 3 bases and J 1 base; nucleotides not matched to a gene: 15. The CDR3 is made up of 19 amino acids. CDR3 region: CASSSGQGARIGAKNIQYF. The CDR3 DNA reads TGTGCCAGCAGCTCCGGACAGGGAGCGCGGATTGGGGCCAAAAACATTCAGTACTTC.

The rearrangement links TRBV12-3 or TRBV12-4 to TRBJ1-5, with D tentatively TRBD1 (6 bases). V shed 8 bases and J shed 6 bases, with 11 bases lying between them. The CDR3 covers 12 residues. DNA of the CDR3: TGTGCCAGCGGGGGGGCGGCTCAGCCCCAGCATTTT. Translated: CASGGAAQPQHF.